A selection of T cell receptor beta chains follows, all from one sample in a study of PD-L1 blockade in urothelial cancer. Clones were sequenced by immunoSEQ multiplex PCR, and TCRdb holds only the in-frame ones, with some missing. The sample records some 48,000 clones, roughly 80% being singletons. This sample comprised PBMCs, obtained around atezolizumab (anti-PD-L1) treatment. Receptor source: a man in his 70s with urothelial cancer. CDR3s include the opening cysteine and the closing phenylalanine or tryptophan. A D gene is named only where the DNA matches it firmly. Clone size is not always given. Where it is, it says once, few, many or a class for expanded clones.

v_call: TRBV27; clone_size: .; d_call: .; j_call: TRBJ2-7; cdr3_aa: CASSLSAGKYEQYF; cdr3_nt: TGTGCCAGCAGTTTATCGGCAGGAAAATACGAGCAGTACTTC
v_call: TRBV10-1; clone_size: .; d_call: .; j_call: TRBJ1-2; cdr3_aa: CASSGSEGGYTF; cdr3_nt: TGCGCCAGCAGTGGATCAGAGGGTGGCTACACCTTC
v_call: TRBV9; clone_size: .; d_call: .; j_call: TRBJ2-2; cdr3_aa: CASSHRLGVNTGELFF; cdr3_nt: TGTGCCAGCAGCCACCGACTAGGAGTAAACACCGGGGAGCTGTTTTTT
v_call: TRBV5-1; clone_size: .; d_call: TRBD1; j_call: TRBJ2-5; cdr3_aa: CASSLVPGGQETQYF; cdr3_nt: TGCGCCAGCAGCTTGGTGCCAGGGGGCCAAGAGACCCAGTACTTC
v_call: TRBV18; clone_size: few; d_call: .; j_call: TRBJ1-1; cdr3_aa: CASSPGGVNTEAFF; cdr3_nt: TGTGCCAGCTCACCGGGGGGAGTGAACACTGAAGCTTTCTTT
v_call: TRBV5-1; clone_size: .; d_call: .; j_call: TRBJ1-1; cdr3_aa: CASSRGHTEAFF; cdr3_nt: TGCGCCAGCAGCAGGGGTCACACTGAAGCTTTCTTT
v_call: TRBV5-1; clone_size: .; d_call: .; j_call: TRBJ2-7; cdr3_aa: CASSLAGETYEQYF; cdr3_nt: TGCGCCAGCAGCTTGGCCGGGGAAACCTACGAGCAGTACTTC
v_call: TRBV19; clone_size: few; d_call: .; j_call: TRBJ2-1; cdr3_aa: CASSIGQNNEQFF; cdr3_nt: TGTGCCAGTAGTATAGGACAGAACAATGAGCAGTTCTTC
v_call: TRBV27; clone_size: .; d_call: .; j_call: TRBJ2-6; cdr3_aa: CASKRGYSGANVLTF; cdr3_nt: TGTGCCAGCAAACGGGGGTACTCTGGGGCCAACGTCCTGACTTTC
v_call: TRBV9; clone_size: .; d_call: TRBD1; j_call: TRBJ1-6; cdr3_aa: CASSVEVGTGSGSPLHF; cdr3_nt: TGTGCCAGCAGCGTAGAAGTCGGGACAGGGTCTGGTTCACCCCTCCACTTT